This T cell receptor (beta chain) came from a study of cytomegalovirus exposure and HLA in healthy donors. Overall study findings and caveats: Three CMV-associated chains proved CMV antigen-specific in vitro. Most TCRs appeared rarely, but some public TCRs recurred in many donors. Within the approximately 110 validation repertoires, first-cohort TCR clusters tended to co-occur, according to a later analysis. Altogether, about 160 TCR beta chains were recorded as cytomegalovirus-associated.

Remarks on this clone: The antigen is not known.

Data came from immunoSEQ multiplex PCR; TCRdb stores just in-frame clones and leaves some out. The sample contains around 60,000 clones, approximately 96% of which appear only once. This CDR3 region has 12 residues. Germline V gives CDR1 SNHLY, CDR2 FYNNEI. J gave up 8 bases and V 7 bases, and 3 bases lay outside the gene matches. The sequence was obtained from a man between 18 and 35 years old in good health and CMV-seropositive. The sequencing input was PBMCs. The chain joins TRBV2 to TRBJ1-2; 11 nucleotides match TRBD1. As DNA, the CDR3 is TGTGCCAGCACCGGACAGGGGGCAGGCTACACCTTC. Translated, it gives CASTGQGAGYTF.